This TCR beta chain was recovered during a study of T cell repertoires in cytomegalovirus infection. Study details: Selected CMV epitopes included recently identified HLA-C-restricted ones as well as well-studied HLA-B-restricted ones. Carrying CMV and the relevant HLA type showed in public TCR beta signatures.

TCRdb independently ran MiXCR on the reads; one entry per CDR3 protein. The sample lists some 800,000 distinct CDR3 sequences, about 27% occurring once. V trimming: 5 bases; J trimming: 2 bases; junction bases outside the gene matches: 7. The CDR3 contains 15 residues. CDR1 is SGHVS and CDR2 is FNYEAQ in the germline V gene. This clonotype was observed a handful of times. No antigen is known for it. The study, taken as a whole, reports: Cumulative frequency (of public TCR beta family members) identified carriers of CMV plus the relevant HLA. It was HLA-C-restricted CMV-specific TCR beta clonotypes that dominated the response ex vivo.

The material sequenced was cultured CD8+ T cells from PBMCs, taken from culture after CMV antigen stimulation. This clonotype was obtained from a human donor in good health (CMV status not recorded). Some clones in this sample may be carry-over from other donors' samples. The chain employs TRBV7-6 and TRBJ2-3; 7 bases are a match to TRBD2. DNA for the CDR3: TGTGCCAGCAGCCCCGGGGAGGGAAACACAGATACGCAGTATTTT. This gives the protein CASSPGEGNTDTQYF. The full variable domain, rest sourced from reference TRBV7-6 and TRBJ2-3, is GAGVSQSPRYKVTKRGQDVALRCDPISGHVSLYWYRQALGQGPEFLTYFNYEAQQDKSGLPNDRFSAERPEGSISTLTIQRTEQRDSAMYRCASSPGEGNTDTQYFGPGTRLTVL.